This TCR beta chain was captured in a study of Graves' ophthalmopathy and Graves' hyperthyroidism. Study-level information: Peripheral blood samples were taken at initial diagnosis, before any treatment. Whole-study results and caveats: Among thyroid clonotypes expanded above 0.001 frequency, most also appeared in blood.

Transcripts of RNA were the source for amplifying TCR beta CDR3 regions. An initial RT-PCR round employing HTBI primers preceded a second-round multiplex PCR. TCRdb re-called the multiplex PCR reads with MiXCR, one entry per CDR3 protein. The repertoire holds approximately 480,000 distinct CDR3 sequences, with approximately 15% as singletons. What supplied the PBMCs was roughly 11 ml of fresh peripheral blood. Ten or more counts support this clonotype. Its antigen is undetermined. Germline lookup yields CDR1 SQVTM and CDR2 ANQGSEA. V shed 4 bases and J shed 0 bases, with 12 bases lying between them. This CDR3 contains 15 residues.

The chain employs TRBV29-1 and TRBJ2-2; D is undetermined. The sample comprised blood. The receptor comes from a woman aged 30 to 39 with Graves' ophthalmopathy. The CDR3 DNA reads as TGCAGCGTTGTGTCCCCCCCGTCGAACACCGGGGAGCTGTTTTTT. Translating gives CSVVSPPSNTGELFF.